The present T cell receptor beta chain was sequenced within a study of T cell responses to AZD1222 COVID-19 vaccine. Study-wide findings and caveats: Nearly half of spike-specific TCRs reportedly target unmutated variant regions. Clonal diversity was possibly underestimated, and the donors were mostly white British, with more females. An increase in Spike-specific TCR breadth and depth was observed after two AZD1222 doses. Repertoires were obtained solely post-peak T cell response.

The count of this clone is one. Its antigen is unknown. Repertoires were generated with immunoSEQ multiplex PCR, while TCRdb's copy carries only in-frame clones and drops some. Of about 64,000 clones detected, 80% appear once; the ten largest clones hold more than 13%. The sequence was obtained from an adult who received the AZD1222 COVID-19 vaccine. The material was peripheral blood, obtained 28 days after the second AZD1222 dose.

As DNA, the CDR3 is TGTGCCAGCAGTTACTCTAGGGGGCTGGGAAACACCATATATTTT. Protein sequence: CASSYSRGLGNTIYF. The V gene is TRBV6-5, the J gene TRBJ1-3; 7 positions agree with TRBD1. CDR1 is MNHEY, CDR2 SVGAGI, per germline. The V segment lost 0 bases and the J segment 4 bases; nucleotides outside the gene matches: 3. This CDR3 contains 15 residues.